This TCR beta chain was documented in a study of blood T cell repertoires in COVID-19. Overall study: The analysed material was cDNA or gDNA that came from T cells, B-cell-depleted T cells, or PBMCs.

Trimming took 0 bases from V and 3 from J; bases not matched to a gene: 4. The germline V gene encodes CDR1 SNHLY and CDR2 FYNNEI. CDR3 length: 16 amino acids. Study processing details: Estimates of nucleated cell counts were drawn from the amplification of reference gene primers. TCRdb's table, derived via immunoSEQ multiplex PCR, lists solely in-frame clones and lacks some. Clone size and the V and J calls come from that table; the DNA yielded D and trimming. The sample includes approximately 270,000 clones, around 88% of them seen just once. This receptor was identified in an elderly man with acute or convalescent COVID-19. The sample consisted of peripheral blood. The chain has TRBV2 and TRBJ1-5; 8 nucleotides align to TRBD1. The chain's CDR3 is CASSEALGQANQPQHF. CDR3 sequence (DNA): TGTGCCAGCAGTGAAGCACTGGGACAGGCCAATCAGCCCCAGCATTTT.